These 9 T cell receptor beta chains share one sample of origin, sequenced in a study of neurological immune-mediated disorders (dated by TCRdb to the late 2010s). Library construction relied on 5' RACE. Instrument on record: Illumina HiSeq 2500. TCRdb's own reprocessing of the public reads used fastp at Q25 and MiXCR and kept productive beta chains. Each record represents a unique CDR3 protein, reported with the most common genes and DNA among its rows. Within this sample are some 49,000 distinct CDR3 sequences, with around 12% of them counted one time only. Less than 5.5% of the sample belongs to the ten largest clones. The intended sense of this specimen's time point label: longitudinal time-point 2. Sequencing used PBMCs. The receptor set was obtained from a male donor with HTLV-1-associated myelopathy (HAM/TSP).

The table lists this clonotype with many counts. This chain joins TRBV7-3 and TRBJ2-5; 12 bases are shared with TRBD2. Germline CDR1 and CDR2: SGHTA and FQGTGA. Trimming at V came to 4 bases and at J to 3 bases, leaving 0 bases not matched to a gene. The CDR3 is 14 amino acids. This CDR3 reads CASSSSGGEETQYF. CDR3 in DNA: TGTGCCAGCAGCTCTAGCGGGGGGGAAGAGACCCAGTACTTC.

In regard to this clonotype: A read error may explain this, as a much larger clone is one base away. The genes are TRBV7-9 and TRBJ1-1; D perhaps matches TRBD1 (5 bases). CDR1 and CDR2 (germline): SEHNR, FQNEAQ (reference sequence). Trimming shortened V by 5 bases and J by 6 bases, and 16 bases separated the two germline ends. CDR3 length: 14 residues. The DNA of the CDR3 is TGTGCCAGCAGCCCATGGGGGGGTAGAGCTGAAGCTTTCTTT. Its translation is CASSPWGGRAEAFF.

This clonotype was counted many times. The genes are TRBV7-9 and TRBJ1-1, with TRBD1 identical over 8 bases. V lost 3 bases to trimming and J lost 0 bases; unmatched junction nucleotides: 18. Germline assignment: CDR1 SEHNR and CDR2 FQNEAQ (reference sequence). The CDR3 has 20 amino acids. CDR3 sequence: CASSFRITDRGRHMNTEAFF. CDR3 coding DNA: TGTGCCAGCAGCTTTAGGATAACCGACAGGGGCCGACATATGAACACTGAAGCTTTCTTT. Together with reference TRBV7-9 and TRBJ1-1, the CDR3 gives the full variable domain: DTGVSQNPRHKITKRGQNVTFRCDPISEHNRLYWYRQTLGQGPEFLTYFQNEAQLEKSRLLSDRFSAERPKGSFSTLEIQRTEQGDSAMYLCASSFRITDRGRHMNTEAFFGQGTRLTVV.

This clonotype was seen many times. The chain has TRBV6-2 or TRBV6-3 and TRBJ2-1; possibly TRBD2 for D (6 bases). The ends were cut back, 5 bases at V and 1 base at J, with 15 bases in the middle. Germline CDR1 is MNHEY and CDR2 is SVGEGT. The CDR3 contains 16 residues. The CDR3 DNA reads as TGTGCCAGCAGTCCGAGACTAGTTGGGTCCTACAATGAGCAGTTCTTC. Protein product: CASSPRLVGSYNEQFF.

Sample share makes this clonotype medium-sized. The chain employs TRBV20-1 and TRBJ1-1, with D possibly matching TRBD1 (6 bases). Trimming cost V 6 bases and J 1 base, with 9 bases left between them. The CDR3 spans 12 residues. Germline loops: CDR1 DFQATT, CDR2 SNEGSKA (reference sequence). As DNA, the CDR3 is TGCAGTGCCGGACAGCCGAACACTGAAGCTTTCTTT. It encodes CSAGQPNTEAFF.

This chain joins TRBV7-9 and TRBJ2-7; 7 bases are shared with TRBD1. With 7 bases clipped from V and 5 bases from J, the junction kept 8 bases outside the gene matches. The CDR3 totals 13 residues. Germline-derived CDR1 and CDR2 are SEHNR and FQNEAQ (reference sequence). The CDR3 loop reads CASIPDRRDEQYF. In DNA, the CDR3 is TGTGCCAGCATCCCGGACAGGCGCGACGAGCAGTACTTC.

This clonotype was seen at least ten times. J is TRBJ2-2 and V is TRBV5-1, with TRBD2 matching over 10 bases. The germline V gene encodes CDR1 SGHRS and CDR2 YFSETQ. After removal of 4 bases from V and 5 bases from J, the junction contained 2 bases not matched to a gene. The CDR3 loop spans 14 amino acids. The CDR3 DNA reads as TGCGCCAGCAGCGTGGGACTAGCGACCGGGGAGCTGTTTTTT. Translating gives CASSVGLATGELFF.

There are a few counts of this clonotype. The CDR3 DNA sequence: TGTGCCAGCAGCTTCCGTGGGGGGCATTATGAGCAGTTCTTC. Encoded protein: CASSFRGGHYEQFF. The rearrangement links TRBV7-2 to TRBJ2-1, with D tentatively TRBD1 or TRBD2 (6 bases each). The germline CDR1 and CDR2 sequences are SGHTA and FQGNSA. The CDR3 sequence is 14 residues long. V lost 3 bases and J lost 8, with 14 bases in between.

This rearrangement joins TRBV4-3 to TRBJ2-7, with 9 positions matching TRBD1. This CDR3 is 16 amino acids long. The V gene end was trimmed by 4 bases and the J gene end by 0 bases; junction bases not matched to a gene: 7. Per the germline V gene, CDR1 is LGHNA and CDR2 is YSLEER. The CDR3 is CASSLEDRGSSYEQYF. The DNA of the CDR3 is TGCGCCAGCAGCCTAGAGGACAGGGGAAGCTCCTACGAGCAGTACTTC.